This T cell receptor (beta chain) was documented in a study of CD8+CD57+ T cells in acquired aplastic anemia. Overall study: 3.2 ug was the average amount of DNA from sorted CD4+ and CD8+ cells.

This clonotype appeared many times. The antigen is not known. General observations from the study: The number of CD8+ CDR3 sequences shared by patients and controls was about 27.

CDR3 length: 15 residues. Germline trimming cut 5 bases from V and 2 bases from J; bases unmatched to any gene: 8. Patients selected for sequencing had displayed CD8+CD57+ cell expansion by flow cytometry. Everyone among the patients had severe acquired aplastic anemia. No therapy was given to patients before blood sampling. The study profiled TCR beta VDJ and CDR3 using genomic DNA as template. TCRdb processed the reads anew with MiXCR; each CDR3 protein has one entry. The sample shows some 160,000 distinct CDR3 sequences, more than 40% of them seen only once. This TCR was sampled from a human donor with aplastic anemia. The chain employs TRBV12-3 or TRBV12-4 and TRBJ2-7; 8 bases map to TRBD2. The sequenced material came from sorted CD4+, CD8+, or CD8+CD57+ T cells (not recorded which) from PBMCs. CDR3 sequence (DNA): TGTGCCAGCAGTCCGGCGGGGGGACTAACCTACGAGCAGTACTTC. Amino acids: CASSPAGGLTYEQYF.